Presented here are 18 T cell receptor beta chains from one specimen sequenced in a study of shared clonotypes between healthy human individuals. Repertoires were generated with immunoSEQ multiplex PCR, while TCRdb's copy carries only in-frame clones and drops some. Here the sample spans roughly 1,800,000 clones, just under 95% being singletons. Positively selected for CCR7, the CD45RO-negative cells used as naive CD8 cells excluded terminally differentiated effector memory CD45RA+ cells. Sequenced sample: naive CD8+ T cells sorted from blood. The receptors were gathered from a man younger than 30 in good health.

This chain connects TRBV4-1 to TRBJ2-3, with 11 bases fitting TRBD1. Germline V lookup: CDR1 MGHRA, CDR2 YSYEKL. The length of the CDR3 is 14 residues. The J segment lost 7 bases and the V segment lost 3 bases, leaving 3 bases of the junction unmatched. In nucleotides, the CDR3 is TGCGCCAGCAGCCAGGACAGGGGGCCGTATACGCAGTATTTT. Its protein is CASSQDRGPYTQYF.

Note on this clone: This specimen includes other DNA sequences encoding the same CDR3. The CDR3 loop reads CASSSENTEAFF. The CDR3 DNA sequence: TGTGCCAGCAGCTCTGAAAACACTGAAGCTTTCTTT. The rearrangement uses TRBV7-9 and TRBJ1-1; the D is unclear. CDR1 is SEHNR, CDR2 FQNEAQ, per germline (reference sequence). The V and J ends lost 4 bases and 2 bases respectively, with 5 bases between them. The CDR3 is 12 residues long.

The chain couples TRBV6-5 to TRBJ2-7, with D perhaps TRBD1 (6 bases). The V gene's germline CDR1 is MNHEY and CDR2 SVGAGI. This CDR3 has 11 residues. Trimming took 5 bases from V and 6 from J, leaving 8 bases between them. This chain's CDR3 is CASSPGVEQYF. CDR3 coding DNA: TGTGCCAGCAGTCCAGGGGTCGAGCAGTACTTC.

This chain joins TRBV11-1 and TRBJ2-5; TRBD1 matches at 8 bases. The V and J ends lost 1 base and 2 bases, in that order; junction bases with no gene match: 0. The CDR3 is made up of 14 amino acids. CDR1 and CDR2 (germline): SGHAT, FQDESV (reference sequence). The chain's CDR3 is CASSLGQGQETQYF. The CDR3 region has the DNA TGTGCCAGCAGCTTAGGACAGGGGCAAGAGACCCAGTACTTC.

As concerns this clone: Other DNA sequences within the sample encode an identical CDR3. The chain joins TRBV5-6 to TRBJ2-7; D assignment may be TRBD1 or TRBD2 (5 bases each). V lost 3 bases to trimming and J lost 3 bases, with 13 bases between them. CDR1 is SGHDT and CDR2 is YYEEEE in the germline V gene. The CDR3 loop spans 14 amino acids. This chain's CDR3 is CASSSTGTVYEQYF. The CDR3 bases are TGTGCCAGCAGCTCCACCGGGACGGTCTACGAGCAGTACTTC.

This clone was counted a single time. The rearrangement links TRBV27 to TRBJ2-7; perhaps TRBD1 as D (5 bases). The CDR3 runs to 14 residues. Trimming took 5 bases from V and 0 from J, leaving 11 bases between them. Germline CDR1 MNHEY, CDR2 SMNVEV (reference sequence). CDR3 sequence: CASSELRGSYEQYF. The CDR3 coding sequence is TGTGCCAGCAGTGAGCTTAGGGGCTCCTACGAGCAGTACTTC.

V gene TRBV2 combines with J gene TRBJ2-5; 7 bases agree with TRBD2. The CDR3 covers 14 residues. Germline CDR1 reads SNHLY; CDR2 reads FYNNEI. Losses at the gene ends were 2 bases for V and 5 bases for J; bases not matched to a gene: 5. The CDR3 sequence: CASSEWGGVETQYF. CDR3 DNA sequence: TGTGCCAGCAGTGAATGGGGAGGGGTCGAGACCCAGTACTTC.

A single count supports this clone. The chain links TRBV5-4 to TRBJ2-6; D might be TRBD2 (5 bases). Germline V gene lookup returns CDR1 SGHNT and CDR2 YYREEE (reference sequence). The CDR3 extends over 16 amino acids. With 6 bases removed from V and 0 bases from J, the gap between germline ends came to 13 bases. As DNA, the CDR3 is TGTGCCAGCATCCGGTGGGAGTCCTCTGGGGCCAACGTCCTGACTTTC. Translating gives CASIRWESSGANVLTF. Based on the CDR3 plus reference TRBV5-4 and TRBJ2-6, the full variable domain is ETGVTQSPTHLIKTRGQQVTLRCSSQSGHNTVSWYQQALGQGPQFIFQYYREEENGRGNFPPRFSGLQFPNYSSELNVNALELDDSALYLCASIRWESSGANVLTFGAGSRLTVL.

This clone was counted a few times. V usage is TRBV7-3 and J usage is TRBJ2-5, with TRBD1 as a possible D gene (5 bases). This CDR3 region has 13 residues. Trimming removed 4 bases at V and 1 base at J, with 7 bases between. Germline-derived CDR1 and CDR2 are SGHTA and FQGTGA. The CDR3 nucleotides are TGTGCCAGCAGCTCGACAGTCCAAGAGACCCAGTACTTC. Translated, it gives CASSSTVQETQYF.

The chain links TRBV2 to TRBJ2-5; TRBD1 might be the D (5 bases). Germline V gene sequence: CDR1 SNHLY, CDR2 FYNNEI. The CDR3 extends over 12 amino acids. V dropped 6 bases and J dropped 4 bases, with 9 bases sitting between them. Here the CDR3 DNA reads TGTGCCAGCAGGGGGCGTCGAGAGACCCAGTACTTC. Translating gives CASRGRRETQYF.

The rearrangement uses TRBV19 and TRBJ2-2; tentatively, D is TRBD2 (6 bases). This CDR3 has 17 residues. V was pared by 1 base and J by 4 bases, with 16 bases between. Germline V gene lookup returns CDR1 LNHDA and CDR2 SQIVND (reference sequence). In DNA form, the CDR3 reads TGTGCCAGTAGTATAGTCCTGGGACTGGCGAGCACCGGGGAGCTGTTTTTT. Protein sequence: CASSIVLGLASTGELFF.

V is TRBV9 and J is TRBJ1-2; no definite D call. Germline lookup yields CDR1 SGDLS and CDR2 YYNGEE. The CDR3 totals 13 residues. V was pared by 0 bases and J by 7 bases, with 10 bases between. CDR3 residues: CASSVDWGGGYTF. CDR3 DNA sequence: TGTGCCAGCAGCGTAGATTGGGGTGGTGGCTACACCTTC.

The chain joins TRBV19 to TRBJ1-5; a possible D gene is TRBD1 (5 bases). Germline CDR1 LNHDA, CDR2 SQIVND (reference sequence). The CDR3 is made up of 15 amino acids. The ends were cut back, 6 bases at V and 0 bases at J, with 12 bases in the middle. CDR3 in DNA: TGTGCCAGTAGATCGACAGCCTATAGCAATCAGCCCCAGCATTTT. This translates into CASRSTAYSNQPQHF.

CDR3 region: CASSLGGYGRYEETQYF. CDR3 nucleotides: TGTGCCAGCAGCTTGGGGGGATACGGGAGATATGAAGAGACCCAGTACTTC. The gene calls are TRBV7-9 and TRBJ2-5, with D perhaps TRBD2 (6 bases). Germline V gene sequence: CDR1 SEHNR, CDR2 FQNEAQ (reference sequence). CDR3 length: 17 amino acids. V shed 3 bases and J shed 3 bases, with 20 bases lying between them.

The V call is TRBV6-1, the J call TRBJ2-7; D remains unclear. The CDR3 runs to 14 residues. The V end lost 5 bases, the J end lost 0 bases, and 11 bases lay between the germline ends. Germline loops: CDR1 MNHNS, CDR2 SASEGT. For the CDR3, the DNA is TGTGCCAGCAGTCAACGAACTTCCTCCTACGAGCAGTACTTC. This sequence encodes CASSQRTSSYEQYF.

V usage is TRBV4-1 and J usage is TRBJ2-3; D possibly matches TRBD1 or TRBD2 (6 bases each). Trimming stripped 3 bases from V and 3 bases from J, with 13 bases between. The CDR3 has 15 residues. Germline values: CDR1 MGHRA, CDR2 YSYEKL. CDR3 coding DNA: TGCGCCAGCAGCCAGTCGCAGGGGAGGACAGATACGCAGTATTTT. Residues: CASSQSQGRTDTQYF.

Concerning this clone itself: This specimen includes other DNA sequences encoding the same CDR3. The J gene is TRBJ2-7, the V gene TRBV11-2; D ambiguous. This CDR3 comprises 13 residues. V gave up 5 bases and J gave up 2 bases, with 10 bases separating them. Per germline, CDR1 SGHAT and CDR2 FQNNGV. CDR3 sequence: CASSAGPTYEQYF. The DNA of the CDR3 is TGTGCCAGCAGCGCAGGACCGACCTACGAGCAGTACTTC.

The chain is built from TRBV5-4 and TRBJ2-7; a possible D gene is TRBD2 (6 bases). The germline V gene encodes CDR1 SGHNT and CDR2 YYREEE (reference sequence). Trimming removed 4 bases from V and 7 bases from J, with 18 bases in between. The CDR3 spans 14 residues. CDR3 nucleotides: TGTGCCAGCAGCCCCCTTATAGGTGCGGGGGAGCAGTACTTC. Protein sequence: CASSPLIGAGEQYF.